This TCR beta chain is from a study of T-cell reconstitution after alpha-beta-depleted transplantation in children. This clonotype was observed at least ten times. V lost 0 bases to trimming and J lost 5 bases; unmatched junction nucleotides: 11. CDR1 DFQATT and CDR2 SNEGSKA come from the germline V gene (reference sequence). The length of the CDR3 is 17 residues. Library preparation (for TCRbeta) was performed with unique molecular identifiers. TCRdb passed the PCR reads through MiXCR, listing each CDR3 protein once. The sample has approximately 200,000 distinct CDR3 sequences, approximately 14% seen once.

This clonotype was sampled from a human donor who donated a stem cell graft to a child with acute lymphoblastic leukemia. The rearrangement joins TRBV20-1 to TRBJ2-5; 11 bases are a match to TRBD1. Sequenced material: PBMCs from the stem cell graft donor, taken from the stem cell graft. CDR3 region: CSARDIGQGAPRETQYF. The CDR3, as DNA: TGCAGTGCTAGAGACATTGGACAGGGGGCGCCCCGGGAGACCCAGTACTTC.